This TCR beta chain was sequenced in a study of high-grade serous ovarian cancer treatment subgroups listed by TCRdb under 2021. Regarding the complete study: Sequencing yielded a mean of 14,192 reads and thousands of unique TCR beta rearrangements per sample. Under a laparoscopic triage algorithm, patients with high-grade serous ovarian cancer were grouped by complete gross resection or by neoadjuvant chemotherapy response, and the study profiled the TCR beta repertoires of these patients. One primary tumor sample and two metastatic tumor samples were collected from each patient, for a total of 95 or so samples. A cohort of about 30 patients was included: some ten with no residual disease after primary surgery (R0), some ten who were excellent NACT responders, and some ten who were poor NACT responders. The research as a whole found: Repertoire similarity between tumors of the same patient ranged about 0.095 to 0.79, whereas almost no similarity was seen between different patients. The TCR repertoire analyses centered on CDR3, leaving CDR1 and CDR2 unanalyzed. Neoantigen level correlated positively with TCR clonal relatedness, and copy number variation and mutation load from whole-genome sequencing showed a positive trend with TCR clonal relatedness. Bulk tumor TCR sequencing lacked spatial information, limiting insight into HGSC tumor complexity and diversity.

The 85 to 90 tumor samples underwent high-throughput TCR profiling with ImmunoSEQ. As for the authors' bioinformatics: To measure repertoire diversity, the metrics used were richness (unique productive sequences), clonality, evenness and relatedness, and the Bhattacharyya coefficient was used to assess similarity between samples. A sensitivity analysis that removed TCRs with fewer than two reads produced consistent conclusions. TCRdb stores this immuneACCESS table with in-frame sequences only. Part of the clones is absent; in the studies checked, under half of the shortfall reflects unresolved V genes, and no reason is known for the rest. That table is the source of V, J and clone size, and D and trimming were worked out from the DNA. Within this sample are roughly 3,500 clones, with 68% of them counted one time only. More than 12% of the sample comes from the top ten. A word on this clone: No antigen is known for it. Per-nucleotide qualities are absent, and no much larger clonotype sits a single base away.

Tumor samples were obtained before definitive surgery or chemotherapy. The MD Anderson Biospecimen Extraction Resource handled genomic DNA extraction, while the MD Anderson Cancer Genomics Laboratory carried out the TCR sequencing. The material sequenced was tumor tissue. The clonotype was recovered from a human donor with high-grade serous ovarian cancer.

The base sequence is TGTGCCAGCAGCCGTGCGACCGGGGGCACTGAAGCTTTCTTT. It codes for CASSRATGGTEAFF. The chain was built from TRBV16 and TRBJ1-1; D gene: possibly TRBD1, on 5 matching bases. The germline V gene supplies CDR1 KGHSY and CDR2 FQNENV. The CDR3, from cysteine to phenylalanine, totals 14 residues. CDR3 DNA only is kept here, 42 bases in frame from base 1. V is pared back by 4 bases and J by 4 bases, with 13 bases lying between the germline termini.